A selection of T cell receptor beta chains follows, all from one sample in a study of shared clonotypes between healthy human individuals. The table came from immunoSEQ multiplex PCR; TCRdb's copy has only in-frame clones and leaves some out. The repertoire holds some 1 million clones, with 65% to 75% as singletons. The sample comprised memory CD4+ T cells sorted from blood. The receptors here all came from a man aged 18 to 35 in good health. CDR3s include the opening cysteine and the closing phenylalanine or tryptophan. The order of the fields is J gene, CDR3 length, V gene, CDR3 protein.

j_call: TRBJ2-1; cdr3_length: 14; v_call: TRBV5-1; cdr3_aa: CASGYFSSYNEQFF
j_call: TRBJ2-2; cdr3_length: 15; v_call: TRBV9; cdr3_aa: CASSVGGGNTGELFF
j_call: TRBJ1-1; cdr3_length: 14; v_call: TRBV7-9; cdr3_aa: CASRADWTGPEAFF
j_call: TRBJ2-1; cdr3_length: 14; v_call: TRBV10-3; cdr3_aa: CAISDSGGPNEQFF
j_call: TRBJ1-1; cdr3_length: 15; v_call: TRBV12-2; cdr3_aa: CASRLAYLAGTEAFF
j_call: TRBJ2-1; cdr3_length: 17; v_call: TRBV9; cdr3_aa: CASSVSTTGTSGNEQFF
j_call: TRBJ1-4; cdr3_length: 15; v_call: TRBV6-5; cdr3_aa: CASSPDAGVMKKLFF
j_call: TRBJ2-2; cdr3_length: 14; v_call: TRBV5-7; cdr3_aa: CASSPGQATGELFF
j_call: TRBJ1-1; cdr3_length: 16; v_call: TRBV7-2; cdr3_aa: CASSLNPGLWNTEAFF
j_call: TRBJ1-2; cdr3_length: 15; v_call: TRBV7-2; cdr3_aa: CASSPRTGAHYGYTF
j_call: TRBJ1-3; cdr3_length: 17; v_call: TRBV13; cdr3_aa: CASSPQPTLNSGNTIYF
j_call: TRBJ2-7; cdr3_length: 14; v_call: TRBV9; cdr3_aa: CASSVDSLMGEQYF
j_call: TRBJ2-6; cdr3_length: 16; v_call: TRBV27; cdr3_aa: CASGTPGTSGANVLTF
j_call: TRBJ2-1; cdr3_length: 15; v_call: TRBV28; cdr3_aa: CASSPLAAVKNEQFF
j_call: TRBJ2-1; cdr3_length: 16; v_call: TRBV19; cdr3_aa: CASSILGVKGYNEQFF
j_call: TRBJ1-2; cdr3_length: 17; v_call: TRBV7-2; cdr3_aa: CASSLEPLTGPRFGYTF
j_call: TRBJ2-2; cdr3_length: 19; v_call: TRBV6-1; cdr3_aa: CASSDYPPLGQLNTGELFF
j_call: TRBJ2-2; cdr3_length: 15; v_call: TRBV6-1; cdr3_aa: CASRGQGGTTGELFF
j_call: TRBJ2-2; cdr3_length: 14; v_call: TRBV11-2; cdr3_aa: CASSHPGHPGELFF
j_call: TRBJ1-4; cdr3_length: 15; v_call: TRBV6-6; cdr3_aa: CASSLPGGGKEKLFF
j_call: TRBJ1-5; cdr3_length: 20; v_call: TRBV28; cdr3_aa: CASSPQAGTVRSPLNQPQHF
j_call: TRBJ1-5; cdr3_length: 13; v_call: TRBV21-1; cdr3_aa: CASETCIAQPQHF
j_call: TRBJ1-3; cdr3_length: 14; v_call: TRBV10-3; cdr3_aa: CAISGSVSGNTIYF
j_call: TRBJ2-6; cdr3_length: 16; v_call: TRBV18; cdr3_aa: CASSPDGPYGANVLTF
j_call: TRBJ2-1; cdr3_length: 15; v_call: TRBV7-3; cdr3_aa: CASSQTSGGNNEQFF
j_call: TRBJ2-7; cdr3_length: 16; v_call: TRBV4-2; cdr3_aa: CASSQEGTIPTYEQYF
j_call: TRBJ1-1; cdr3_length: 12; v_call: TRBV30; cdr3_aa: CAWSARNTEAFF
j_call: TRBJ1-5; cdr3_length: 15; v_call: TRBV30; cdr3_aa: CAWSVPPEANQPQHF
j_call: TRBJ2-5; cdr3_length: 17; v_call: TRBV4-1; cdr3_aa: CASSQGRFLGQGETQYF
j_call: TRBJ2-6; cdr3_length: 16; v_call: TRBV7-3; cdr3_aa: CASTVTPLSGANVLTF
j_call: TRBJ2-1; cdr3_length: 17; v_call: TRBV5-4; cdr3_aa: CASSGGLAGSQYNEQFF
j_call: TRBJ2-7; cdr3_length: 16; v_call: TRBV6-6; cdr3_aa: CASSSGGGRSTYEQYF
j_call: TRBJ2-5; cdr3_length: 17; v_call: TRBV15; cdr3_aa: CATSRSGGVRGGETQYF
j_call: TRBJ2-7; cdr3_length: 16; v_call: TRBV7-6; cdr3_aa: CASSLAVGQGAEEQYF
j_call: TRBJ2-7; cdr3_length: 11; v_call: TRBV5-1; cdr3_aa: CASSVGVEQYF
j_call: TRBJ1-1; cdr3_length: 12; v_call: TRBV28; cdr3_aa: CASLKGGTEAFF
j_call: TRBJ2-5; cdr3_length: 13; v_call: TRBV2; cdr3_aa: CASSLQLQETQYF
j_call: TRBJ2-6; cdr3_length: 16; v_call: TRBV19; cdr3_aa: CASSITGLSGANVLTF
j_call: TRBJ1-3; cdr3_length: 17; v_call: TRBV18; cdr3_aa: CASSPKQGLVSGNTIYF
j_call: TRBJ1-1; cdr3_length: 15; v_call: TRBV4-3; cdr3_aa: CASSQRAETRGEAFF
j_call: TRBJ2-7; cdr3_length: 16; v_call: TRBV5-1; cdr3_aa: CASSKNQGQGMWEQYF
j_call: TRBJ2-6; cdr3_length: 16; v_call: TRBV14; cdr3_aa: CASSQDGRPGANVLTF
j_call: TRBJ2-7; cdr3_length: 15; v_call: TRBV5-1; cdr3_aa: CASSLDGRDLYEQYF
j_call: TRBJ1-1; cdr3_length: 14; v_call: TRBV5-4; cdr3_aa: CASSLGTKNTEAFF
j_call: TRBJ1-1; cdr3_length: 11; v_call: TRBV18; cdr3_aa: CASSRDTEAFF
j_call: TRBJ2-1; cdr3_length: 12; v_call: TRBV30; cdr3_aa: CAWTQGALEQFF
j_call: TRBJ2-2; cdr3_length: 14; v_call: TRBV7-9; cdr3_aa: CASSPNSNTGELFF
j_call: TRBJ1-6; cdr3_length: 12; v_call: TRBV30; cdr3_aa: CAWSVELGALHF
j_call: TRBJ2-1; cdr3_length: 10; v_call: TRBV6-1; cdr3_aa: CASMRNEQFF
j_call: TRBJ1-1; cdr3_length: 15; v_call: TRBV9; cdr3_aa: CASSAPGQGDFEAFF
j_call: TRBJ1-4; cdr3_length: 15; v_call: TRBV5-4; cdr3_aa: CASSLGQGIGEKLFF